This TCR beta chain emerged from a study of blood T cell repertoires in COVID-19. Study information: Researchers got acute and convalescent COVID-19 samples from the United States, Italy and Spain. Sample material is recorded as cDNA or gDNA derived from T cells, B-cell-depleted T cells, or PBMCs.

Germline V gene sequence: CDR1 KGHDR, CDR2 SFDVKD. Trimming left V 1 base short and J 9 bases short, with 3 bases between. This CDR3 has 11 residues. In the source study's methods: Amplification with reference gene primers provided the estimates of nucleated cell counts. Produced via immunoSEQ multiplex PCR; TCRdb's table is partial and in-frame only. V, J and clone size reflect that table, while D and trimming were determined from the DNA. The repertoire consists of some 300,000 clones, with around 88% occurring once and the leading ten covering 6.9%. On this clone itself: Other nucleotide sequences from this sample produce the same CDR3.

The chain combines TRBV24-1 with TRBJ2-1; D is undetermined. This sequence was found in a woman younger than 45 who had recovered from COVID-19. The sequenced material came from peripheral blood. The CDR3 DNA is TGTGCCACCAGTGATTTTAGTGAGCAGTTCTTC. Its protein product is CATSDFSEQFF.